This T cell receptor (beta chain) was observed in a study of blood T cell repertoires in COVID-19. The repertoire was sequenced with immunoSEQ multiplex PCR; TCRdb's copy has only in-frame clones and lacks some. The sample has fewer than 500,000 clones, around 89% seen once. The J segment lost 7 bases and the V segment lost 1 base, leaving 8 bases of the junction unmatched. Germline CDR1 and CDR2: SGDLS and YYNGEE. The CDR3 covers 15 residues. This clone showed up just once. Among Cohort 3 donors, those recovered had two negative PCRs, clearance, or symptom resolution. V and J are TRBV9 and TRBJ1-1, with 9 bases that match TRBD1. Sequencing used PBMCs or T cells enriched from blood (not recorded which). The clonotype originates from a man aged 25-45 years who had recovered from COVID-19. The CDR3 is CASSVRDRARGEAFF. Written as DNA, the CDR3 is TGTGCCAGCAGCGTACGGGACAGGGCGCGGGGTGAAGCTTTCTTT.